The T cell receptor beta chain under discussion was sequenced for a study of T-cell reconstitution after alpha-beta-depleted transplantation in children. Regarding the study as a whole: Surviving recipient T cells and thymic progenitors accounted for the high day-60 TCRbeta diversity observed in some patients. T-cell counts and diversity were attributed mostly to newly produced T cells one year after transplant. Reportedly, roughly two months post-transplant, alpha-beta T cells arose from several hundred expanded graft clones.

Library preparation (for TCRbeta) was performed with unique molecular identifiers. TCRdb re-called the PCR reads with MiXCR, one entry per CDR3 protein. Among 600,000 to 800,000 distinct CDR3 sequences listed, 13% were seen once. V was cut by 1 base and J by 3 bases, with 7 bases left in between. The CDR3 sequence is 13 residues long. The germline V gene encodes CDR1 DFQATT and CDR2 SNEGSKA (reference sequence). Worth noting for this clonotype: Antigen unknown.

The chain links TRBV20-1 to TRBJ2-1, with D perhaps TRBD2 (5 bases). This TCR was sampled from a girl between 2 and 10 years old with congenital amegakaryocytic thrombocytopenia, due to receive a stem cell transplant. The sequences come from PBMCs, collected before TCRalphabeta/CD19-depleted stem cell transplant. CDR3 region: CSARGGYYNEQFF. CDR3 nucleotide sequence: TGCAGTGCTAGAGGCGGGTACTACAATGAGCAGTTCTTC.